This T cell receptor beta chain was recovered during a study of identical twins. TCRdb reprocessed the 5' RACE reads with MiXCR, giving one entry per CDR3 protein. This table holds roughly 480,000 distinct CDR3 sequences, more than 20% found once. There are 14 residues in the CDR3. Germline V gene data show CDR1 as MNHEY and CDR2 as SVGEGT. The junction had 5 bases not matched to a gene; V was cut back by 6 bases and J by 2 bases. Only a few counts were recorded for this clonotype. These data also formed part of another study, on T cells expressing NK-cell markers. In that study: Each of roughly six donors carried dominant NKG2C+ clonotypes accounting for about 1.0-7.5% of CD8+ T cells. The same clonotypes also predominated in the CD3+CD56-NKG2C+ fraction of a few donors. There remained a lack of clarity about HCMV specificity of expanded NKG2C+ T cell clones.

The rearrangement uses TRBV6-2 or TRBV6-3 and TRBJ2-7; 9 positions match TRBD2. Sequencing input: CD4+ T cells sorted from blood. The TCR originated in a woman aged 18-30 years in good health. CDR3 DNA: TGTGCCAGCAGCGACCAGCGGGGGGCCTACGAGCAGTACTTC. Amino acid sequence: CASSDQRGAYEQYF.